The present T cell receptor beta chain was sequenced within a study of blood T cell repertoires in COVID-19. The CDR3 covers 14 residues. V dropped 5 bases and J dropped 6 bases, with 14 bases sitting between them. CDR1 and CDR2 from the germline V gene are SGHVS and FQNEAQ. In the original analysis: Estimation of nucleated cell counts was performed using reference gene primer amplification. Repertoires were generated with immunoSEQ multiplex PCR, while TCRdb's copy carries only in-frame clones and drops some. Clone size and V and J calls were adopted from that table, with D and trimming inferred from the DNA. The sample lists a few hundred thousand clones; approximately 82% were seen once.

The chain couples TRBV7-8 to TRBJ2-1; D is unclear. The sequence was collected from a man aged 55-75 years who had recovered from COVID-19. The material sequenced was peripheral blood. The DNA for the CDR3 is TGTGCCAGCAGCCCGACCTCCGGCGGCAATGAGCAGTTCTTC. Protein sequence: CASSPTSGGNEQFF.